One sample yielded the 21 T cell receptor beta chains listed below, sequenced in a study of post-analysis software for immune sequencing data. Unique molecular identifiers were built into the TCR beta cDNA libraries. TCRdb ran MiXCR on the PCR reads and lists one entry per CDR3 protein. This table has about 540,000 distinct CDR3 sequences, 30% to 40% appearing once. The antigens these receptors bind are not known. Study outcomes and limitations: About 5 TRBV segments were more frequent in patients than controls; TRBV5-6, TRBV5-1 and TRBV20-1 belonged to this group.

Input material: blood. These receptors all stem from a girl younger than 18 with multiple sclerosis.

This clonotype showed up just a few times. The J gene is TRBJ2-5, the V gene TRBV5-1; no clear D. The ends were cut back, 0 bases at V and 3 bases at J, with 6 bases in the middle. CDR1 is SGHRS, CDR2 YFSETQ, per germline. The CDR3 extends over 13 amino acids. CDR3 sequence reads: CASSLEREETQYF. In DNA, the CDR3 is TGCGCCAGCAGCTTGGAACGGGAAGAGACCCAGTACTTC.

This clonotype was picked up a small number of times. This chain joins TRBV20-1 and TRBJ2-3; D uncertain. This CDR3 spans 14 amino acids. Germline CDR1 and CDR2: DFQATT and SNEGSKA (reference sequence). V dropped 3 bases and J dropped 0 bases, with 10 bases sitting between them. The CDR3 is CSARYFESTDTQYF. For the CDR3, the DNA is TGCAGTGCTAGGTATTTCGAAAGCACAGATACGCAGTATTTT.

The rearrangement links TRBV7-6 to TRBJ1-1; D gene unclear. The germline V and J ends were trimmed by 2 bases and 1 base, with 11 bases remaining between them. Germline assignment: CDR1 SGHVS and CDR2 FNYEAQ. The CDR3 covers 15 residues. CDR3 DNA sequence: TGTGCCAGCAGCTTATTCAGGACGGCGAACACTGAAGCTTTCTTT. Translated: CASSLFRTANTEAFF.

J is TRBJ1-4 and V is TRBV10-3; 7 bases fit TRBD1. This CDR3 has 15 residues. The V and J ends lost 2 bases and 10 bases, in that order; junction bases with no gene match: 10. Germline-derived CDR1 and CDR2 are ENHRY and SYGVKD. CDR3 region: CAISERQGRWGKLFF. The CDR3 DNA reads TGTGCCATCAGTGAGCGACAGGGCCGGTGGGGAAAACTGTTTTTT.

The rearrangement joins TRBV6-5 to TRBJ2-1; 12 bases map to TRBD2. V shed 6 bases and J 6 bases; nucleotides not matched to a gene: 6. Germline-derived CDR1 and CDR2 are MNHEY and SVGAGI. The CDR3 is made up of 15 amino acids. CDR3 DNA: TGTGCCAGCAGCCGACTAGCGGGGGTGCCCAATGAGCAGTTCTTC. This sequence encodes CASSRLAGVPNEQFF.

This clonotype was seen ten or more times. The chain combines TRBV6-5 with TRBJ2-3; TRBD2 agrees at 13 bases. The V segment lost 6 bases and the J segment 4 bases; nucleotides outside the gene matches: 4. CDR1 and CDR2 from the germline V gene are MNHEY and SVGAGI. CDR3 length equals 15 residues. CDR3 bases: TGTGCCAGCAGCAGGACTAGCGGGGGTTCAGATACGCAGTATTTT. Its translation is CASSRTSGGSDTQYF.

V is TRBV2 and J is TRBJ1-2; possibly TRBD1 for D (5 bases). The V gene lost 3 bases and the J gene lost 4 bases, with 12 bases spanning the gap. Germline CDR1 SNHLY, CDR2 FYNNEI. There are 14 residues in the CDR3. The CDR3 region is CASSERETGYGYTF. CDR3 nucleotide sequence: TGTGCCAGCAGTGAGAGGGAAACAGGCTATGGCTACACCTTC.

The gene calls are TRBV25-1 and TRBJ1-2; maybe TRBD1 (5 bases). From germline, CDR1 is MGHDK and CDR2 SYGVNS. There are 14 residues in the CDR3. Trimming removed 2 bases from V and 4 bases from J, with 11 bases in between. CDR3 protein: CASSEGRGIYGYTF. Here the CDR3 DNA reads TGTGCCAGCAGTGAAGGAAGGGGAATCTATGGCTACACCTTC.

This clonotype was observed a handful of times. This sequence joins TRBV10-3 and TRBJ2-3; D unclear. The CDR3 loop spans 14 amino acids. Germline CDR1 reads ENHRY; CDR2 reads SYGVKD. The germline V and J ends were trimmed by 0 bases and 6 bases, with 10 bases remaining between them. As DNA, the CDR3 is TGTGCCATCAGTGAGTCGGCAAGATCTGATACGCAGTATTTT. Translating gives CAISESARSDTQYF.

The chain employs TRBV5-5 and TRBJ2-3, with D perhaps TRBD2 (5 bases). In germline, CDR1 is SGHKS, CDR2 YYEKEE (reference sequence). This CDR3 comprises 15 residues. The V end lost 4 bases, the J end lost 3 bases, and 15 bases lay between the germline ends. CDR3 nucleotides: TGTGCCAGCAGCCCCTCCCTTACGGGAACAGATACGCAGTATTTT. Protein sequence: CASSPSLTGTDTQYF.

The table lists this clonotype with a few counts. This sequence joins TRBV20-1 and TRBJ2-2; a possible D gene is TRBD2 (5 bases). From germline, CDR1 is DFQATT and CDR2 SNEGSKA (reference sequence). This CDR3 has 12 amino acids. V was trimmed by 2 bases and J by 6 bases, leaving 7 bases between them. The CDR3 sequence: CSARSDSGELFF. The CDR3 coding sequence is TGCAGTGCTAGATCGGACTCCGGGGAGCTGTTTTTT.

The V gene is TRBV4-1, the J gene TRBJ1-1; D not certain. The germline V gene has CDR1 MGHRA and CDR2 YSYEKL. Trimming stripped 0 bases from V and 4 bases from J, with 12 bases between. This CDR3 is built from 15 residues. CDR3 sequence (DNA): TGCGCCAGCAGCCAAGAATGGGGTCAGATCACTGAAGCTTTCTTT. This gives the protein CASSQEWGQITEAFF.

This chain connects TRBV4-1 to TRBJ2-5; D unclear. This CDR3 comprises 15 residues. Trimming took 1 base from V and 1 from J, leaving 10 bases between them. Germline V gives CDR1 MGHRA, CDR2 YSYEKL. CDR3 loop: CASSQGTHFQETQYF. The CDR3 DNA reads as TGCGCCAGCAGCCAAGGTACACATTTCCAAGAGACCCAGTACTTC.

This rearrangement joins TRBV2 to TRBJ2-3; TRBD2 agrees at 12 bases. The J segment lost 5 bases and the V segment lost 5 bases, leaving 5 bases of the junction unmatched. This CDR3 contains 15 residues. Germline-derived CDR1 and CDR2 are SNHLY and FYNNEI. CDR3 bases: TGTGCCAGCAGTCCCAGACTAGCGGGGGAAGATACGCAGTATTTT. It specifies CASSPRLAGEDTQYF.

This clonotype was seen a few times. This chain uses TRBV20-1 with TRBJ1-2, with D possibly being TRBD1 (6 bases). Germline V CDR1 and CDR2: DFQATT, SNEGSKA (reference sequence). CDR3 length equals 15 residues. Trimming left V 3 bases short and J 2 bases short, with 16 bases between. The CDR3 spells CSASRWGGLNYGYTF. For the CDR3, the DNA is TGCAGTGCTAGTAGGTGGGGGGGCCTGAACTATGGCTACACCTTC.

The table lists this clonotype with a count of one. The chain is built from TRBV4-1 and TRBJ2-5; perhaps TRBD2 as D (5 bases). Trimming took 0 bases from V and 5 from J, leaving 16 bases between them. In germline, CDR1 is MGHRA, CDR2 YSYEKL. The CDR3 extends over 16 amino acids. The CDR3 nucleotides are TGCGCCAGCAGCCAAGAGGGCCAGTGCGGGCGGGAGACCCAGTACTTC. Its translation: CASSQEGQCGRETQYF.

The chain joins TRBV5-1 to TRBJ2-1; no definite D call. Germline CDR1 SGHRS, CDR2 YFSETQ. V lost 0 bases, J lost 8 bases, and 15 bases lay in between. This CDR3 is 15 amino acids long. The chain's CDR3 is CASSLGGRWPDEQFF. CDR3 DNA sequence: TGCGCCAGCAGCTTGGGAGGCCGGTGGCCAGATGAGCAGTTCTTC.

The chain joins TRBV7-9 to TRBJ2-3, with TRBD2 matching over 9 bases. This CDR3 has 17 amino acids. CDR1 and CDR2 (germline): SEHNR, FQNEAQ (reference sequence). Trimming cost V 4 bases and J 6 bases; bases outside gene matches: 14. This CDR3 is CASSSSVDSSGVDTQYF. The CDR3, as DNA: TGTGCCAGCAGCTCCTCGGTCGACTCTAGCGGGGTGGATACGCAGTATTTT.

Only a few counts were recorded for this clonotype. This sequence joins TRBV29-1 and TRBJ2-5; 10 nucleotides agree with TRBD2. V dropped 4 bases and J dropped 1; count of bases not matched to a gene: 3. CDR1 and CDR2 (germline): SQVTM, ANQGSEA. CDR3 length: 14 amino acids. The CDR3 spells CSVGSGGIQETQYF. The CDR3 DNA follows: TGCAGCGTTGGTAGCGGGGGGATCCAAGAGACCCAGTACTTC. The full variable domain, its missing parts supplied by reference TRBV29-1 and TRBJ2-5, is SAVISQKPSRDICQRGTSLTIQCQVDSQVTMMFWYRQQPGQSLTLIATANQGSEATYESGFVIDKFPISRPNLTFSTLTVSNMSPEDSSIYLCSVGSGGIQETQYFGPGTRLLVL.

The table lists this clonotype with a few counts. The J gene is TRBJ2-3, the V gene TRBV10-1; D might be TRBD2 (6 bases). The germline CDR1 and CDR2 sequences are WNHNN and SYGVQD (reference sequence). The CDR3 sequence is 15 residues long. The V gene lost 2 bases and the J gene lost 8 bases, with 17 bases spanning the gap. The CDR3 region has the DNA TGCGCCAGCAGTGAGGCTACCACGGGGGTGGGTACGCAGTATTTT. This gives the protein CASSEATTGVGTQYF.

In its sample, this clonotype was seen a few times. The chain employs TRBV20-1 and TRBJ2-1, with D possibly matching TRBD1 (6 bases). This CDR3 is 14 amino acids long. Germline V gene lookup returns CDR1 DFQATT and CDR2 SNEGSKA (reference sequence). V was clipped by 5 bases and J by 2 bases, with 13 bases between them. In nucleotides, the CDR3 is TGCAGTGCTGCCCACAGGGACGCCTACAATGAGCAGTTCTTC. Translation gives CSAAHRDAYNEQFF.